The 17 T cell receptor beta chains below all came from one sample that was sequenced in a study of T cells in Graves' hyperthyroidism and ophthalmopathy. RNA transcripts were the template for amplifying TCR beta CDR3 regions. The HTBI primer set served for first-round RT-PCR of the TCR CDR3. TCRdb re-derived calls from the multiplex PCR reads in MiXCR, one entry per CDR3 protein. This table has around 300,000 distinct CDR3 sequences, roughly 14% appearing once. Sequenced: blood. These receptors originate from a woman in her twenties or thirties with Graves' hyperthyroidism.

This chain links TRBV6-1 with TRBJ1-5, with D maybe TRBD1 (5 bases). The CDR3 runs 13 residues. Trimming took 8 bases from V and 0 from J, leaving 8 bases between them. Germline CDR1 and CDR2: MNHNS and SASEGT. As DNA, the CDR3 is TGTGCCAGCGGGGCTACTAGCAATCAGCCCCAGCATTTT. This gives the protein CASGATSNQPQHF.

In its sample, this clonotype was seen a few times. The chain employs TRBV20-1 and TRBJ2-3; no definite D call. Trimming removed 1 base from V and 6 bases from J, with 14 bases in between. Germline V lookup: CDR1 DFQATT, CDR2 SNEGSKA (reference sequence). This CDR3 is 14 amino acids long. CDR3 protein: CSARVPGSRDTQYF. The DNA of the CDR3 is TGCAGTGCTAGAGTCCCGGGTTCGAGGGATACGCAGTATTTT.

This clonotype showed up many times. J is TRBJ2-1 and V is TRBV2, with D hard to call. Trimming removed 2 bases at V and 12 bases at J, with 11 bases between. The CDR3 sequence is 12 residues long. Germline CDR1 is SNHLY and CDR2 is FYNNEI. The CDR3 sequence: CASSELEVGQFF. The CDR3 DNA reads TGTGCCAGCAGTGAACTGGAAGTCGGGCAGTTCTTC.

At least ten counts were recorded for this clonotype. This sequence joins TRBV5-6 and TRBJ2-7, with D tentatively TRBD1 (6 bases). Germline-derived CDR1 and CDR2 are SGHDT and YYEEEE. Trimming took 2 bases from V and 3 from J, leaving 12 bases between them. This CDR3 spans 14 amino acids. The CDR3 region has the DNA TGTGCCAGCAGCTTACAGGGTGGAGACTACGAGCAGTACTTC. This translates into CASSLQGGDYEQYF.

This clonotype was found a few times. This chain links TRBV19 with TRBJ1-5; D is possibly TRBD1 (5 bases). Between the trimmed V and J ends, which lost 7 bases and 0 bases, there was a span of 13 bases. The CDR3 covers 15 residues. Germline CDR1 and CDR2: LNHDA and SQIVND (reference sequence). The CDR3, as DNA: TGTGCCAGTACTCGGGACGACTATAGCAATCAGCCCCAGCATTTT. This codes for CASTRDDYSNQPQHF.

This clonotype showed up just a few times. As DNA, the CDR3 is TGTGCCAGCAGCCCTGAGGACAGGTCAGGAGCTAACTATGGCTACACCTTC. Amino acid sequence: CASSPEDRSGANYGYTF. The chain couples TRBV27 to TRBJ1-2, with 7 bases fitting TRBD1. Germline CDR1 reads MNHEY; CDR2 reads SMNVEV (reference sequence). V lost 6 bases and J lost 0; bases outside the gene matches: 13. The CDR3 length is 17 residues.

With regard to this clonotype: The conserved final phenylalanine or tryptophan is absent from the CDR3, which likely points to a read error. This chain uses TRBV28 with TRBJ2-7; D may match TRBD1 or TRBD2 (5 bases each). V dropped 3 bases and J dropped 3 bases, with 9 bases sitting between them. The germline V gene encodes CDR1 MDHEN and CDR2 SYDVKM. The CDR3 extends over 13 amino acids. CDR3: CASSLGRVYEQYS. The CDR3 nucleotides are TGTGCCAGCAGTTTGGGACGGGTCTACGAGCAGTACTCC.

This clonotype has a count of ten or more. This chain connects TRBV12-3 or TRBV12-4 to TRBJ2-7; 7 bases match TRBD1. This CDR3 spans 12 amino acids. J gave up 6 bases and V 5 bases, and 4 bases lay outside the gene matches. This chain's CDR3 is CASSPGGTEQYF. The CDR3 DNA reads as TGTGCCAGCAGTCCAGGGGGAACCGAGCAGTACTTC.

The chain links TRBV19 to TRBJ2-7; maybe TRBD1 (6 bases). This CDR3 has 12 residues. Germline V gives CDR1 LNHDA, CDR2 SQIVND (reference sequence). V lost 10 bases, J lost 3 bases, and 13 bases lay in between. The CDR3 DNA follows: TGTGCCATCCTGGACAGTCGCTACGAGCAGTACTTC. Protein: CAILDSRYEQYF.

Ten or more counts support this clonotype. The chain links TRBV6-1 to TRBJ1-5; 7 bases are shared with TRBD1. The germline gives CDR1 MNHNS, CDR2 SASEGT. The junction had 10 bases not matched to a gene; V was cut back by 6 bases and J by 5 bases. This CDR3 has 15 amino acids. This CDR3 is CASSTQPGGDQPQHF. For the CDR3, the DNA is TGTGCCAGCAGCACCCAACCAGGGGGAGATCAGCCCCAGCATTTT.

This rearrangement joins TRBV10-3 to TRBJ2-5; TRBD1 is a possible D gene (7 bases). The ends were cut back, 10 bases at V and 3 bases at J, with 15 bases in the middle. The CDR3 spans 13 residues. Germline loops: CDR1 ENHRY, CDR2 SYGVKD. The CDR3 sequence is CATRRGQEETQYF. The CDR3 region has the DNA TGTGCCACCCGGAGGGGGCAGGAAGAGACCCAGTACTTC.

The sample holds many counts of this clonotype. This chain links TRBV6-1 with TRBJ2-5; the D gene is possibly TRBD2 (6 bases). V lost 7 bases to trimming and J lost 5 bases, with 11 bases between them. Germline CDR1 and CDR2: MNHNS and SASEGT. The CDR3 is 12 residues long. The CDR3 region has the DNA TGTGCCAGCACCTCACGGGAGGAGACCCAGTACTTC. Residues: CASTSREETQYF.

V is TRBV2 and J is TRBJ2-2, with D perhaps being TRBD1 or TRBD2 (5 bases each). The germline V gene has CDR1 SNHLY and CDR2 FYNNEI. V was pared by 4 bases and J by 1 base, with 10 bases between. The CDR3 contains 15 residues. Here the CDR3 DNA reads TGTGCCAGCAGTGGTGAGGGGTTGAACACCGGGGAGCTGTTTTTT. Its protein product is CASSGEGLNTGELFF.

This clonotype was counted between two and nine times. The chain carries TRBV9 and TRBJ1-2; 8 bases agree with TRBD1. CDR1 SGDLS and CDR2 YYNGEE come from the germline V gene. The CDR3 is 15 amino acids. The V segment lost 2 bases and the J segment 8 bases; nucleotides outside the gene matches: 11. CDR3 loop: CASSVTHRGTGGYTF. The CDR3 DNA sequence: TGTGCCAGCAGCGTTACCCACAGGGGGACGGGGGGCTACACCTTC.

This clonotype was seen repeatedly, ten times or more. The chain uses TRBV15 and TRBJ1-4; 8 positions agree with TRBD1. Looked up from germline, CDR1 is LNHNV and CDR2 is YYDKDF (reference sequence). The ends lost 5 bases at V and 8 bases at J; junction bases unmatched: 7. CDR3 length: 14 amino acids. The CDR3 nucleotides are TGTGCCACCAGCGAGGACAGGGAGGGCGAAAAACTGTTTTTT. Encoded protein: CATSEDREGEKLFF.

This clonotype was observed many times. This chain links TRBV25-1 with TRBJ1-4; D perhaps matches TRBD1 (6 bases). V was cut by 8 bases and J by 8 bases, with 9 bases left in between. There are 11 residues in the CDR3. Germline CDR1 reads MGHDK; CDR2 reads SYGVNS. The CDR3: CASLDREKLFF. In nucleotides, the CDR3 is TGTGCCAGCCTCGACAGGGAAAAACTGTTTTTT.

CDR3 residues: CAIRGAGRGEAFF. The CDR3 DNA follows: TGTGCCATTCGGGGGGCAGGCAGGGGTGAAGCTTTCTTT. This chain connects TRBV19 to TRBJ1-1; tentative D call: TRBD1 (6 bases). V was shortened by 10 bases and J by 7 bases, with 19 bases between the two germline ends. The CDR3 totals 13 residues. The germline V gene encodes CDR1 LNHDA and CDR2 SQIVND (reference sequence). Complete variable domain (other parts from reference TRBV19 and TRBJ1-1): DGGITQSPKYLFRKEGQNVTLSCEQNLNHDAMYWYRQDPGQGLRLIYYSQIVNDFQKGDIAEGYSVSREKKESFPLTVTSAQKNPTAFYLCAIRGAGRGEAFFGQGTRLTVV.